This T cell receptor beta chain originates from a study of blood T cell repertoires in COVID-19. About the study: The United States, Italy and Spain provided the acute and convalescent COVID-19 samples. Sample material is recorded as cDNA or gDNA derived from T cells, B-cell-depleted T cells, or PBMCs.

Authors' analysis steps: Cell counts per sample came from amplifying reference gene primers. Profiled with immunoSEQ multiplex PCR; TCRdb holds only in-frame clones, not every one. Clone size and V and J calls were adopted from that table, with D and trimming inferred from the DNA. Of 200,000 to 300,000 clones listed, 81% were seen once; the top ten hold roughly 8%. V lost 3 bases, J lost 10 bases, and 11 bases stayed unmatched. The CDR3 runs 14 residues. CDR1 KGHSH and CDR2 LQKENI come from the germline V gene. This clonotype originated in a woman at least 80 years old with acute or convalescent COVID-19. The sequencing input was peripheral blood. The chain has TRBV18 and TRBJ1-1; 7 nucleotides line up with TRBD1. The CDR3 DNA is TGTGCCAGCTCACCTCAACTCTCAGGGGGAACAGCTTTCTTT. Encoded protein: CASSPQLSGGTAFF. Full variable domain (rest looked up from reference TRBV18 and TRBJ1-1): NAGVMQNPRHLVRRRGQEARLRCSPMKGHSHVYWYRQLPEEGLKFMVYLQKENIIDESGMPKERFSAEFPKEGPSILRIQQVVRGDSAAYFCASSPQLSGGTAFFGQGTRLTVV.